The 11 T cell receptor beta chains listed next were all sequenced from one sample in a study of CD8+ T cells in alopecia areata. RNA was extracted and reverse transcribed into cDNA as the sequencing template. Clones were read by immunoSEQ multiplex PCR, and TCRdb kept only the in-frame ones, dropping some. The sample includes about 180,000 clones, 59% seen only once; the top ten take roughly 14%. Here the sequenced sample was CD4+ T cells sorted from blood, taken at week 0. The receptors were gathered from a human donor with alopecia areata.

This chain connects TRBV7-2 to TRBJ1-2; D is ambiguous. V lost 0 bases and J lost 2, with 13 bases in between. The CDR3 spans 16 residues. Germline V lookup: CDR1 SGHTA, CDR2 FQGNSA. CDR3 nucleotides: TGTGCCAGCAGCTTAGCGCTCAGCTTGGGGAACTATGGCTACACCTTC. Its protein product is CASSLALSLGNYGYTF. Full variable domain (remainder filled in from reference TRBV7-2 and TRBJ1-2): GAGVSQSPSNKVTEKGKDVELRCDPISGHTALYWYRQSLGQGLEFLIYFQGNSAPDKSGLPSDRFSAERTGGSVSTLTIQRTQQEDSAVYLCASSLALSLGNYGYTFGSGTRLTVV.

This sequence joins TRBV5-1 and TRBJ2-2; TRBD1 might be the D (5 bases). Deletions cut 3 bases from V and 5 bases from J, with 8 bases between. The CDR3 contains 13 residues. CDR1 is SGHRS and CDR2 is YFSETQ in the germline V gene. The CDR3 region is CASSSGHTGELFF. In nucleotides, the CDR3 is TGCGCCAGCAGCTCAGGACATACCGGGGAGCTGTTTTTT. The whole variable domain, remainder taken from reference TRBV5-1 and TRBJ2-2, is KAGVTQTPRYLIKTRGQQVTLSCSPISGHRSVSWYQQTPGQGLQFLFEYFSETQRNKGNFPGRFSGRQFSNSRSEMNVSTLELGDSALYLCASSSGHTGELFFGEGSRLTVL.

This clone was seen only a few times. J is TRBJ2-1 and V is TRBV27; D not certain. Looked up from germline, CDR1 is MNHEY and CDR2 is SMNVEV (reference sequence). Trimming removed 0 bases at V and 0 bases at J, with 15 bases between. The CDR3 has 18 amino acids. The CDR3 loop reads CASSLSQIGYGSYNEQFF. CDR3 bases: TGTGCCAGCAGTTTATCGCAGATAGGGTACGGCTCCTACAATGAGCAGTTCTTC.

This chain joins TRBV6-6 and TRBJ1-5; possibly TRBD1 for D (6 bases). V was trimmed by 6 bases and J by 2 bases, leaving 14 bases between them. The CDR3 has 15 amino acids. Germline V CDR1 and CDR2: MNHNY, SVGAGI (reference sequence). The CDR3, as DNA: TGTGCCAGCAGGGACCAGGGGTTGGGCAATCAGCCCCAGCATTTT. This encodes CASRDQGLGNQPQHF.

This rearrangement joins TRBV11-2 to TRBJ2-3; the D is unclear. This CDR3 is built from 16 residues. Germline CDR1 is SGHAT and CDR2 is FQNNGV. V lost 1 base and J 1 base, leaving 12 bases between the germline ends. The CDR3 DNA follows: TGTGCCAGCAGCTTAGTTTGGCTCGAGCGCACAGATACGCAGTATTTT. It translates to CASSLVWLERTDTQYF.

The V call is TRBV29-1, the J call TRBJ1-3; the D gene is possibly TRBD1 (5 bases). From germline, CDR1 is SQVTM and CDR2 ANQGSEA. V dropped 6 bases and J dropped 2 bases, with 17 bases sitting between them. The CDR3 is 15 residues long. DNA for the CDR3: TGCAGCGTCAACATAGCACAGGAGACTGGAAACACCATATATTTT. This codes for CSVNIAQETGNTIYF.

V gene TRBV14 combines with J gene TRBJ1-1; D is undetermined. The CDR3 sequence is 15 residues long. Germline V CDR1 and CDR2: SGHDN, FVKESK. V was shortened by 0 bases and J by 1 base, with 9 bases between the two germline ends. CDR3 in DNA: TGTGCCAGCAGCCAAGATCTGGCCGGGAACACTGAAGCTTTCTTT. This sequence encodes CASSQDLAGNTEAFF.

CDR3 sequence: CSVPHPRTDPYEQYF. The CDR3 region has the DNA TGCAGCGTTCCCCACCCAAGGACGGATCCCTACGAGCAGTACTTC. The rearrangement links TRBV29-1 to TRBJ2-7, with D hard to call. The CDR3 is made up of 15 amino acids. V was clipped by 5 bases and J by 2 bases, with 19 bases between them. The germline CDR1 and CDR2 sequences are SQVTM and ANQGSEA.

The rearrangement links TRBV29-1 to TRBJ2-3; TRBD2 might be the D (5 bases). V shed 1 base and J shed 3 bases, with 11 bases lying between them. From germline, CDR1 is SQVTM and CDR2 ANQGSEA. The CDR3 length is 14 residues. The CDR3 region has the DNA TGCAGCGTTGAAGGGGGTCGAGGGACAGATACGCAGTATTTT. Translation: CSVEGGRGTDTQYF.

This clone was found a few times. V gene TRBV23-1 combines with J gene TRBJ2-7; D possibly corresponds to TRBD1 (6 bases). TRBV23-1 is sorted into the ORF group, with uncertain function. The CDR3 loop spans 15 amino acids. With 3 bases removed from V and 2 bases from J, the gap between germline ends came to 14 bases. Written as DNA, the CDR3 is TGCGCCAGCAGTCATCCGGGACACGGAACCTACGAGCAGTACTTC. Amino acids: CASSHPGHGTYEQYF.

The chain uses TRBV30 and TRBJ2-7, with TRBD1 matching 7 bases. The CDR3 consists of 16 residues. Germline V gene sequence: CDR1 GTSNPN, CDR2 SVGIG (reference sequence). Trimming cost V 2 bases and J 5 bases; bases outside gene matches: 15. This CDR3 reads CAWSRSRGGSDHEQYF. The CDR3 region has the DNA TGTGCCTGGAGTCGATCGCGAGGGGGCAGCGACCACGAGCAGTACTTC.